Following are 28 T cell receptor beta chains from one sample sequenced in a study of T cell repertoires in cytomegalovirus infection. TCRdb re-called the reads through MiXCR, storing one row per CDR3 protein. Of around 300,000 distinct CDR3 sequences listed, around 25% were seen once; the top ten hold approximately 15%. Sequencing input: PBMCs. The receptors stem from a human donor in good health (CMV status not recorded). Some clones in this sample may be carry-over from other donors' samples.

This clonotype occurred a few times. V gene TRBV11-2 combines with J gene TRBJ1-4; D is unclear. CDR3 length equals 14 residues. V was trimmed by 5 bases and J by 5 bases, leaving 12 bases between them. Germline lookup yields CDR1 SGHAT and CDR2 FQNNGV. The CDR3 spells CASSPGSGNEKLFF. In DNA, the CDR3 is TGTGCCAGCAGCCCCGGGTCGGGGAATGAAAAACTGTTTTTT.

This clonotype has only a few counts. The rearrangement links TRBV5-6 to TRBJ2-2, with 7 nucleotides matching TRBD1. CDR1 is SGHDT, CDR2 YYEEEE, per germline. The ends lost 2 bases at V and 3 bases at J; junction bases unmatched: 4. This CDR3 has 15 residues. Here the CDR3 DNA reads TGTGCCAGCAGCTTAATAACAGGGGACACCGGGGAGCTGTTTTTT. Its translation: CASSLITGDTGELFF.

The chain couples TRBV7-2 to TRBJ1-5, with a tentative D call TRBD1 (5 bases). CDR3 length equals 17 residues. Trimming took 2 bases from V and 1 from J, leaving 15 bases between them. Germline V gene data show CDR1 as SGHTA and CDR2 as FQGNSA. The CDR3 nucleotides are TGTGCCAGCAGCTTATCTGGGGCCTCTGGGAGCAATCAGCCCCAGCATTTT. It is translated as CASSLSGASGSNQPQHF. Full variable domain (missing parts from reference TRBV7-2 and TRBJ1-5): GAGVSQSPSNKVTEKGKDVELRCDPISGHTALYWYRQSLGQGLEFLIYFQGNSAPDKSGLPSDRFSAERTGGSVSTLTIQRTQQEDSAVYLCASSLSGASGSNQPQHFGDGTRLSIL.

This sequence joins TRBV7-6 and TRBJ2-2, with TRBD1 identical over 9 bases. The V segment lost 3 bases and the J segment 3 bases; nucleotides outside the gene matches: 5. CDR3 length equals 16 residues. The germline gives CDR1 SGHVS, CDR2 FNYEAQ. The DNA of the CDR3 is TGTGCCAGCAGCTTTGGGGACAGGGAATACACCGGGGAGCTGTTTTTT. Translated: CASSFGDREYTGELFF.

The chain links TRBV27 to TRBJ2-2; TRBD1 might be the D (6 bases). V was shortened by 5 bases and J by 2 bases, with 12 bases between the two germline ends. The CDR3 runs 15 residues. In germline, CDR1 is MNHEY, CDR2 SMNVEV (reference sequence). The CDR3 nucleotides are TGTGCCAGCAGTCTCTCGACAGGCAACACCGGGGAGCTGTTTTTT. As protein: CASSLSTGNTGELFF.

The J gene is TRBJ2-7, the V gene TRBV6-1; D is unclear. Germline CDR1 MNHNS, CDR2 SASEGT. This CDR3 contains 13 residues. The V gene lost 8 bases and the J gene lost 2 bases, with 13 bases spanning the gap. Written as DNA, the CDR3 is TGTGCCAGCGGTGTGACTTACACCTACGAGCAGTACTTC. Translation: CASGVTYTYEQYF.

This clonotype was seen a handful of times. The J gene is TRBJ2-1, the V gene TRBV11-2, with unresolved D. This CDR3 contains 16 residues. Germline CDR1 and CDR2: SGHAT and FQNNGV. With 7 bases removed from V and 0 bases from J, the gap between germline ends came to 16 bases. CDR3 nucleotide sequence: TGTGCCAGCACCCTTAGGGATTTGAGCTCCTACAATGAGCAGTTCTTC. This sequence encodes CASTLRDLSSYNEQFF.

This clonotype was found a few times. The chain is built from TRBV29-1 and TRBJ1-3; D gene ambiguous. The CDR3 is made up of 12 amino acids. Deletions cut 5 bases from V and 7 bases from J, with 12 bases between. The germline gives CDR1 SQVTM, CDR2 ANQGSEA. The CDR3 nucleotides read TGCAGCGTTTCGGAGGGAGTGAACACCATATATTTT. Translating it yields CSVSEGVNTIYF.

In this sample, this clonotype turned up many times. The CDR3 protein is CASSLQGQGYGYTF. The CDR3 DNA reads as TGTGCCAGCAGCTTGCAGGGACAGGGGTATGGCTACACCTTC. V and J are TRBV5-5 and TRBJ1-2; 10 nucleotides align to TRBD1. Germline lookup yields CDR1 SGHKS and CDR2 YYEKEE (reference sequence). The CDR3 length is 14 residues. Germline trimming cut 1 base from V and 5 bases from J; bases unmatched to any gene: 2.

Worth noting for this clonotype: A much larger clone differs from this one at a single base, so this may be a read error. The V and J genes are TRBV2 and TRBJ2-1; 12 positions agree with TRBD2. Trimming removed 5 bases from V and 6 bases from J; junction bases left unmatched: 5. CDR1 SNHLY and CDR2 FYNNEI come from the germline V gene. This CDR3 is built from 15 residues. CDR3 bases: TGTGCCAGCAGTCTAGCGGGGGGGCCTAGCAATGAGCAGTTCTTC. Protein product: CASSLAGGPSNEQFF. Variable domain in full (rest from reference TRBV2 and TRBJ2-1): EPEVTQTPSHQVTQMGQEVILRCVPISNHLYFYWYRQILGQKVEFLVSFYNNEISEKSEIFDDQFSVERPDGSNFTLKIRSTKLEDSAMYFCASSLAGGPSNEQFFGPGTRLTVL.

This clonotype was counted at least ten times. This chain uses TRBV28 with TRBJ1-2; D call uncertain. The germline V gene has CDR1 MDHEN and CDR2 SYDVKM. The ends were cut back, 5 bases at V and 6 bases at J, with 16 bases in the middle. The CDR3 consists of 14 residues. The CDR3 here is CASSASRFGHGYTF. The CDR3 DNA reads as TGTGCCAGCAGTGCCTCGCGGTTTGGACATGGCTACACCTTC.

This clonotype was seen more than once but under ten times. The genes are TRBV28 and TRBJ2-7, with a weak D call TRBD1 (6 bases). The V gene's germline CDR1 is MDHEN and CDR2 SYDVKM. This CDR3 contains 14 residues. V was cut by 5 bases and J by 1 base, with 12 bases left in between. The CDR3 protein is CASSRPDSSYEQYF. CDR3 sequence (DNA): TGTGCCAGCAGTCGTCCGGACAGTTCCTACGAGCAGTACTTC.

This clonotype was found a few times. This chain joins TRBV28 and TRBJ1-4; D perhaps matches TRBD1 (5 bases). Germline CDR1 reads MDHEN; CDR2 reads SYDVKM. Trimming removed 7 bases at V and 7 bases at J, with 16 bases between. CDR3 size: 14 residues. CDR3 residues: CASTLGGGVEKLFF. The CDR3 DNA reads as TGTGCCAGCACCCTGGGCGGGGGGGTTGAAAAACTGTTTTTT.

This sequence joins TRBV6-1 and TRBJ2-2; 9 positions match TRBD2. This CDR3 is 16 amino acids long. Germline V gene data show CDR1 as MNHNS and CDR2 as SASEGT. V lost 6 bases and J lost 3; bases outside the gene matches: 8. CDR3 loop: CASSRGAGGDTGELFF. As DNA, the CDR3 is TGTGCCAGCAGCCGGGGAGCGGGGGGTGACACCGGGGAGCTGTTTTTT.

The chain recombines TRBV12-3 or TRBV12-4 with TRBJ1-1; D possibly corresponds to TRBD1 (5 bases). The CDR3 is 12 residues long. The V end lost 7 bases, the J end lost 7 bases, and 13 bases lay between the germline ends. Written as DNA, the CDR3 is TGTGCCAGCACACGGGGGGATCTTGAAGCTTTCTTT. It yields the protein CASTRGDLEAFF.

In this sample, this clonotype turned up many times. The rearrangement joins TRBV7-9 to TRBJ1-5; D uncertain. Germline CDR1 and CDR2: SEHNR and FQNEAQ (reference sequence). CDR3 length equals 16 residues. The V and J ends lost 1 base and 2 bases respectively, with 12 bases between them. The CDR3 sequence: CASSLGAGSGNQPQHF. The CDR3, as DNA: TGTGCCAGCAGCTTAGGGGCGGGGTCTGGCAATCAGCCCCAGCATTTT. Supplemented by reference TRBV7-9 and TRBJ1-5, the full variable domain reads DTGVSQNPRHKITKRGQNVTFRCDPISEHNRLYWYRQTLGQGPEFLTYFQNEAQLEKSRLLSDRFSAERPKGSFSTLEIQRTEQGDSAMYLCASSLGAGSGNQPQHFGDGTRLSIL.

The chain has TRBV19 and TRBJ1-1; D not certain. The CDR3 sequence is 14 residues long. In germline, CDR1 is LNHDA, CDR2 SQIVND (reference sequence). Trimming stripped 1 base from V and 5 bases from J, with 11 bases between. Here the CDR3 DNA reads TGTGCCAGTAGTATAGGGGGAGGGTATACTGAAGCTTTCTTT. It encodes CASSIGGGYTEAFF.

The chain is built from TRBV20-1 and TRBJ2-3; no clear D gene. Germline V gene sequence: CDR1 DFQATT, CDR2 SNEGSKA (reference sequence). The CDR3 sequence is 14 residues long. V lost 2 bases and J 0 bases, leaving 9 bases between the germline ends. Here the CDR3 reads CSARRGPSTDTQYF. CDR3 nucleotide sequence: TGCAGTGCTAGACGTGGACCTAGCACAGATACGCAGTATTTT.

The V and J genes are TRBV11-2 and TRBJ1-2; a weak D match, TRBD1 (6 bases). The CDR3 is 14 amino acids. Germline loops: CDR1 SGHAT, CDR2 FQNNGV. Trimming took 5 bases from V and 4 from J, leaving 14 bases between them. DNA of the CDR3: TGTGCCAGCAGCCTAGGAGACAGGCTCTATGGCTACACCTTC. It encodes CASSLGDRLYGYTF.

This clonotype was found many times. This chain connects TRBV7-2 to TRBJ2-1; the match to TRBD2 covers 13 bases. CDR3 length: 19 residues. V gave up 1 base and J gave up 0 bases; unmatched junction bases: 6. In germline, CDR1 is SGHTA, CDR2 FQGNSA. CDR3 nucleotides: TGTGCCAGCAGCTTAGAGGGACTAGCGGGAACCTCCTCCTACAATGAGCAGTTCTTC. Residues: CASSLEGLAGTSSYNEQFF.

This chain connects TRBV6-2 or TRBV6-3 to TRBJ2-1; 14 bases match TRBD2. Germline loops: CDR1 MNHEY, CDR2 SVGEGT. The trim removed 0 bases at V and 7 bases at J, leaving 14 bases unmatched. The CDR3 extends over 20 amino acids. CDR3 in DNA: TGTGCCAGCAGTTACTCGATCAGGACTAGCGGGAGGCCTTCCGGGAATGAGCAGTTCTTC. Its translation: CASSYSIRTSGRPSGNEQFF.

The rearrangement links TRBV2 to TRBJ2-2; 13 bases line up with TRBD2. The CDR3 sequence is 18 residues long. Germline assignment: CDR1 SNHLY and CDR2 FYNNEI. The ends lost 0 bases at V and 6 bases at J; junction bases unmatched: 7. CDR3: CASSEAWTSGSRAGELFF. CDR3 sequence (DNA): TGTGCCAGCAGTGAAGCGTGGACTAGCGGGAGTCGGGCCGGGGAGCTGTTTTTT.

As for this clonotype: This could be a read error, since a much larger clone is one nucleotide away. The CDR3 spells CASGSTHQSYNEQFF. CDR3 DNA sequence: TGTGCCAGCGGATCGACTCACCAGTCCTACAATGAGCAGTTCTTC. The rearrangement joins TRBV7-2 to TRBJ2-1; no reliable D call. Germline loops: CDR1 SGHTA, CDR2 FQGNSA. CDR3 length equals 15 residues. V was pared by 8 bases and J by 1 base, with 15 bases between.

This clonotype showed up many times. The chain is built from TRBV12-3 or TRBV12-4 and TRBJ2-3, with D tentatively TRBD2 (6 bases). The germline V and J ends were trimmed by 7 bases and 3 bases, with 14 bases remaining between them. The CDR3 is 14 residues long. CDR3 region: CASNLRLATDTQYF. The DNA of the CDR3 is TGTGCCAGCAACTTACGGCTAGCGACAGATACGCAGTATTTT.

The chain is built from TRBV2 and TRBJ2-5, with TRBD1 matching 7 bases. V trimming: 6 bases; J trimming: 5 bases; junction bases outside the gene matches: 3. In germline, CDR1 is SNHLY, CDR2 FYNNEI. This CDR3 contains 12 residues. Written as DNA, the CDR3 is TGTGCCAGCAGGGGGGACAGCGAGACCCAGTACTTC. Residues: CASRGDSETQYF.

Ten or more counts support this clonotype. The chain recombines TRBV6-2 or TRBV6-3 with TRBJ2-2; the D is unclear. The CDR3 has 14 residues. Trimming pared 6 bases from V and 1 base from J, leaving 9 bases between. Germline V gene lookup returns CDR1 MNHEY and CDR2 SVGEGT. The CDR3 sequence is CASSIQRNTGELFF. CDR3 DNA: TGTGCCAGCAGCATCCAGAGGAACACCGGGGAGCTGTTTTTT.

This clonotype was detected ten times or more. V and J are TRBV11-2 and TRBJ1-1; weak D call: TRBD1 (5 bases). The germline V and J ends were trimmed by 5 bases and 3 bases, with 13 bases remaining between them. The CDR3 is made up of 14 amino acids. Germline CDR1 reads SGHAT; CDR2 reads FQNNGV. The CDR3 DNA reads TGTGCCAGCAGCGGGACCCTCCTACACACTGAAGCTTTCTTT. This sequence encodes CASSGTLLHTEAFF.

This clonotype was counted ten times or more. The CDR3 loop reads CAISEQSYEQYF. The CDR3 DNA is TGTGCCATCAGTGAACAGTCCTACGAGCAGTACTTC. This chain joins TRBV10-3 and TRBJ2-7; D ambiguous. The germline gives CDR1 ENHRY, CDR2 SYGVKD. V shed 3 bases and J shed 1 base, with 4 bases lying between them. The CDR3 runs to 12 residues.